Listed here are 29 T cell receptor beta chains from one sample, sequenced in a study of Graves' ophthalmopathy and Graves' hyperthyroidism. The study amplified TCR beta CDR3 regions using RNA transcripts. After a first-round RT-PCR with HTBI primers, a second-round multiplex PCR was run. In TCRdb, the multiplex PCR reads were re-called with MiXCR into one record per CDR3 protein. The table lists about 390,000 distinct CDR3 sequences, approximately 15% of them singletons, with roughly 7% in the top ten. The sequenced material came from peripheral blood. These receptors were collected from a woman in her late teens or twenties with stable Graves' hyperthyroidism.

This clonotype was observed at least ten times. The chain uses TRBV20-1 and TRBJ1-2; a weak D match, TRBD1 (6 bases). V gave up 4 bases and J gave up 5 bases, with 11 bases separating them. Germline CDR1 reads DFQATT; CDR2 reads SNEGSKA (reference sequence). This CDR3 comprises 12 residues. This CDR3 is CSATEDSYGYTF. The CDR3 DNA reads as TGCAGTGCTACCGAGGACAGTTATGGCTACACCTTC.

This chain joins TRBV15 and TRBJ2-3; D is perhaps TRBD1 (6 bases). Per the germline V gene, CDR1 is LNHNV and CDR2 is YYDKDF (reference sequence). The CDR3 length is 16 residues. Between the trimmed V and J ends, which lost 5 bases and 2 bases, there was a span of 17 bases. The CDR3 sequence: CATSFELGTITDTQYF. The CDR3 bases are TGTGCCACCAGCTTCGAGCTTGGGACAATCACAGATACGCAGTATTTT.

In this sample, this clonotype turned up many times. This chain uses TRBV12-3 or TRBV12-4 with TRBJ2-2; D is ambiguous. The CDR3 covers 14 residues. V was cut by 5 bases and J by 7 bases, with 14 bases left in between. The CDR3 spells CASSPTELGGELFF. The CDR3 region has the DNA TGTGCCAGCAGTCCAACAGAGTTGGGCGGGGAGCTGTTTTTT.

This clonotype was seen repeatedly, ten times or more. The rearrangement uses TRBV20-1 and TRBJ1-2; possibly TRBD1 for D (6 bases). The CDR3 consists of 13 residues. V lost 6 bases to trimming and J lost 0 bases, with 11 bases between them. CDR1 and CDR2 from the germline V gene are DFQATT and SNEGSKA (reference sequence). The CDR3 here is CSAPQGANYGYTF. The CDR3 DNA reads TGCAGTGCCCCACAGGGAGCTAACTATGGCTACACCTTC.

The count of this clonotype is one. The chain recombines TRBV28 with TRBJ2-7; 10 bases line up with TRBD2. CDR1 is MDHEN, CDR2 SYDVKM, per germline. J gave up 2 bases and V 5 bases, and 6 bases lay outside the gene matches. The CDR3 consists of 15 residues. This CDR3 reads CASSVRTSGPYEQYF. The CDR3, as DNA: TGTGCCAGCAGTGTTAGGACTAGCGGTCCCTACGAGCAGTACTTC.

This clonotype showed up many times. The V gene is TRBV12-3 or TRBV12-4, the J gene TRBJ2-7; TRBD2 agrees at 10 bases. The CDR3 covers 14 residues. With V trimmed by 5 bases and J by 5 bases, 6 bases remained unmatched. The CDR3 here is CASSLTGTSDEQYF. The CDR3 DNA reads as TGTGCCAGCAGTCTCACCGGGACTAGCGACGAGCAGTACTTC.

This clonotype was found many times. The chain joins TRBV12-3 or TRBV12-4 to TRBJ1-2; D remains ambiguous. The CDR3 extends over 12 amino acids. V was clipped by 6 bases and J by 4 bases, with 9 bases between them. The CDR3 spells CASSQTAYGYTF. DNA for the CDR3: TGTGCCAGCAGCCAAACTGCCTATGGCTACACCTTC.

This clonotype was detected many times. This rearrangement joins TRBV11-2 to TRBJ2-2, with no clear D. Trimming removed 0 bases from V and 3 bases from J, with 11 bases in between. The CDR3 sequence is 16 residues long. Per germline, CDR1 SGHAT and CDR2 FQNNGV. CDR3 protein: CASSLESNFYTGELFF. The DNA for the CDR3 is TGTGCCAGCAGCTTAGAGTCGAATTTTTACACCGGGGAGCTGTTTTTT.

In its sample, this clonotype was seen many times. The chain carries TRBV6-5 and TRBJ1-6; no clear D gene. CDR3 length: 17 residues. CDR1 is MNHEY, CDR2 SVGAGI, per germline. Trimming shortened V by 2 bases and J by 7 bases, and 18 bases separated the two germline ends. This CDR3 is CASSYIGPSRKNSPLHF. DNA of the CDR3: TGTGCCAGCAGTTACATCGGCCCCTCGCGGAAGAATTCACCCCTCCACTTT.

About this clonotype itself: A single base separates this from a much larger clone, so it may be a read error. The J gene is TRBJ2-7, the V gene TRBV19, with 12 bases fitting TRBD2. The J segment lost 0 bases and the V segment lost 6 bases, leaving 0 bases of the junction unmatched. The CDR3 sequence is 14 residues long. Germline-derived CDR1 and CDR2 are LNHDA and SQIVND (reference sequence). CDR3 in amino acids: CASRTSGGSYEQYF. CDR3 coding DNA: TGTGCCAGTAGGACTAGCGGGGGCTCCTACGAGCAGTACTTC.

This clonotype came up many times. The chain uses TRBV7-2 and TRBJ2-5; D uncertain. Germline CDR1 SGHTA, CDR2 FQGNSA. The V end lost 3 bases, the J end lost 0 bases, and 5 bases lay between the germline ends. CDR3 length equals 13 residues. CDR3 sequence reads: CASSFPNQETQYF. CDR3 DNA sequence: TGTGCCAGCAGCTTCCCCAACCAAGAGACCCAGTACTTC.

The chain recombines TRBV27 with TRBJ2-7; 7 nucleotides agree with TRBD1. Germline CDR1 MNHEY, CDR2 SMNVEV (reference sequence). The CDR3 extends over 13 amino acids. V was pared by 5 bases and J by 5 bases, with 6 bases of the junction left unmatched. The CDR3 protein is CASSPIDRDEQYF. In nucleotides, the CDR3 is TGTGCCAGCAGTCCAATTGACAGGGACGAGCAGTACTTC.

This clonotype was seen a handful of times. CDR3 loop: CASSLVNTNTGELFF. CDR3 DNA sequence: TGTGCCAGCAGCTTAGTCAATACGAACACCGGGGAGCTGTTTTTT. The rearrangement uses TRBV11-1 and TRBJ2-2; no clear D. The CDR3 loop spans 15 amino acids. The germline V gene encodes CDR1 SGHAT and CDR2 FQDESV (reference sequence). The V and J ends lost 1 base and 0 bases respectively, with 6 bases between them. The entire variable domain, with the rest obtained from reference TRBV11-1 and TRBJ2-2, is as follows: EAEVAQSPRYKITEKSQAVAFWCDPISGHATLYWYRQILGQGPELLVQFQDESVVDDSQLPKDRFSAERLKGVDSTLKIQPAELGDSAMYLCASSLVNTNTGELFFGEGSRLTVL.

This clonotype has a count of ten or more. Sequence at one end of the junction differs from germline and may be a read error. The J gene is TRBJ2-7, the V gene TRBV5-1; D gene uncertain. The CDR3 sequence is 12 residues long. Germline V gene data show CDR1 as SGHRS and CDR2 as YFSETQ. The CDR3 reads CASSLNSYEQYF. In nucleotides, the CDR3 is TGTGCCAGCAGTTTAAACTCCTACGAGCAGTACTTC.

This clonotype was recorded many times. The CDR3 nucleotides read TGTGCCAGTAACAGACAGGACAATCAGCCCCAGCATTTT. Its translation: CASNRQDNQPQHF. The chain is built from TRBV19 and TRBJ1-5; maybe TRBD1 (6 bases). The germline CDR1 and CDR2 sequences are LNHDA and SQIVND (reference sequence). Trimming took 7 bases from V and 3 from J, leaving 10 bases between them. The CDR3 runs to 13 residues.

There are many counts of this clonotype. J is TRBJ1-1 and V is TRBV7-2; possible D gene TRBD1, 5 bases. Germline V gene lookup returns CDR1 SGHTA and CDR2 FQGNSA. V was shortened by 1 base and J by 4 bases, with 13 bases between the two germline ends. This CDR3 spans 15 amino acids. The CDR3 nucleotides are TGTGCCAGCAGCTTAGGACAGTTCGGATCCACTGAAGCTTTCTTT. This translates into CASSLGQFGSTEAFF.

This clonotype was found many times. V gene TRBV15 combines with J gene TRBJ2-7; D assignment may be TRBD1 or TRBD2 (5 bases each). V dropped 1 base and J dropped 0 bases, with 7 bases sitting between them. CDR1 and CDR2 from the germline V gene are LNHNV and YYDKDF (reference sequence). The CDR3 is made up of 14 amino acids. The CDR3 reads CATSRGGNSYEQYF. For the CDR3, the DNA is TGTGCCACCAGCAGAGGGGGGAACTCCTACGAGCAGTACTTC. Full variable domain (remainder filled in from reference TRBV15 and TRBJ2-7): DAMVIQNPRYQVTQFGKPVTLSCSQTLNHNVMYWYQQKSSQAPKLLFHYYDKDFNNEADTPDNFQSRRPNTSFCFLDIRSPGLGDTAMYLCATSRGGNSYEQYFGPGTRLTVT.

This clonotype has a count of ten or more. This chain connects TRBV28 to TRBJ1-5; D is possibly TRBD1 (5 bases). Germline lookup yields CDR1 MDHEN and CDR2 SYDVKM. Trimming cost V 5 bases and J 2 bases, with 13 bases left between them. There are 15 residues in the CDR3. CDR3: CASSPRLGGNQPQHF. In DNA, the CDR3 is TGTGCCAGCAGTCCACGCCTGGGGGGCAATCAGCCCCAGCATTTT.

This clonotype occurred many times. J is TRBJ2-7 and V is TRBV20-1, with TRBD1 identical over 8 bases. The CDR3 totals 13 residues. With 6 bases clipped from V and 2 bases from J, the junction kept 6 bases outside the gene matches. CDR1 is DFQATT, CDR2 SNEGSKA, per germline (reference sequence). CDR3 sequence: CSARGLRTYEQYF. CDR3 DNA: TGCAGTGCCAGGGGGCTTAGAACCTACGAGCAGTACTTC.

There are a few counts of this clonotype. The rearrangement uses TRBV2 and TRBJ2-5; 7 bases are a match to TRBD2. The CDR3 extends over 16 amino acids. V lost 7 bases to trimming and J lost 1 base; unmatched junction nucleotides: 12. CDR1 is SNHLY, CDR2 FYNNEI, per germline. The CDR3 loop reads CASKSRGGGGQETQYF. The CDR3, as DNA: TGTGCCAGCAAAAGTAGGGGCGGGGGAGGCCAAGAGACCCAGTACTTC.

This chain joins TRBV6-1 and TRBJ2-7; 14 bases align to TRBD2. After removal of 7 bases from V and 7 bases from J, the junction contained 6 bases not matched to a gene. The CDR3 consists of 14 residues. CDR1 MNHNS and CDR2 SASEGT come from the germline V gene. This CDR3 is CASTGLAGAGEQYF. In nucleotides, the CDR3 is TGTGCCAGCACGGGACTAGCGGGAGCGGGTGAGCAGTACTTC.

Ten or more counts support this clonotype. V is TRBV20-1 and J is TRBJ1-5; a possible D gene is TRBD1 (6 bases). Between the trimmed V and J ends, which lost 0 bases and 0 bases, there was a span of 12 bases. CDR3 length: 16 amino acids. The germline V gene encodes CDR1 DFQATT and CDR2 SNEGSKA (reference sequence). CDR3: CSARDRDNHSNQPQHF. The CDR3 nucleotides are TGCAGTGCTAGAGATAGGGACAACCATAGCAATCAGCCCCAGCATTTT.

The chain combines TRBV12-5 with TRBJ1-2; D remains unclear. The CDR3 runs 15 residues. Looked up from germline, CDR1 is LGHNT and CDR2 is FRNRAP. The V end lost 2 bases, the J end lost 0 bases, and 10 bases lay between the germline ends. In DNA form, the CDR3 reads TGTGCTAGTGGTTTGAGGGCAGTACCTAACTATGGCTACACCTTC. It is translated as CASGLRAVPNYGYTF.

Here the CDR3 reads CASSPTSGYEQYF. CDR3 nucleotide sequence: TGTGCCAGCAGCCCGACTAGCGGGTACGAGCAGTACTTC. The V and J genes are TRBV7-6 and TRBJ2-7; TRBD2 aligns across 10 bases. Germline assignment: CDR1 SGHVS and CDR2 FNYEAQ. V lost 5 bases to trimming and J lost 4 bases; unmatched junction nucleotides: 2. This CDR3 comprises 13 residues.

There are many counts of this clonotype. The V gene is TRBV19, the J gene TRBJ1-1, with D hard to call. This CDR3 comprises 14 residues. V dropped 5 bases and J dropped 6 bases, with 16 bases sitting between them. Looked up from germline, CDR1 is LNHDA and CDR2 is SQIVND (reference sequence). CDR3 in amino acids: CASSLMPRRAEAFF. The CDR3 coding sequence is TGTGCCAGTAGTTTAATGCCCCGTCGGGCTGAAGCTTTCTTT. Together with reference TRBV19 and TRBJ1-1, the CDR3 gives the full variable domain: DGGITQSPKYLFRKEGQNVTLSCEQNLNHDAMYWYRQDPGQGLRLIYYSQIVNDFQKGDIAEGYSVSREKKESFPLTVTSAQKNPTAFYLCASSLMPRRAEAFFGQGTRLTVV.

This clonotype was counted at least ten times. DNA of the CDR3: TGTGCCAGCAGCCAAGCAGGGGGAAGTACTGAAGCTTTCTTT. Translation: CASSQAGGSTEAFF. The chain links TRBV7-2 to TRBJ1-1, with 7 bases identical to TRBD1. Per the germline V gene, CDR1 is SGHTA and CDR2 is FQGNSA. This CDR3 spans 14 amino acids. Trimming cost V 5 bases and J 5 bases; bases outside gene matches: 8.

This clonotype was observed at least ten times. The chain's CDR3 is CASSSDGGPSGNTIYF. Written as DNA, the CDR3 is TGTGCCAGCAGCTCGGACGGCGGACCCTCTGGAAACACCATATATTTT. The chain uses TRBV6-1 and TRBJ1-3; D not resolved. The V gene's germline CDR1 is MNHNS and CDR2 SASEGT. This CDR3 is built from 16 residues. V shed 6 bases and J shed 0 bases, with 15 bases lying between them.

This chain joins TRBV10-3 and TRBJ1-5; D gene uncertain. From germline, CDR1 is ENHRY and CDR2 SYGVKD. V was clipped by 7 bases and J by 4 bases, with 11 bases between them. The length of the CDR3 is 13 residues. The CDR3 protein is CAIKGMRNQPQHF. CDR3 in DNA: TGTGCCATCAAAGGGATGAGGAATCAGCCCCAGCATTTT.

This clonotype was counted at least ten times. V and J are TRBV9 and TRBJ2-7, with a possible D match to TRBD1 (6 bases). Trimming left V 4 bases short and J 2 bases short, with 13 bases between. Germline lookup yields CDR1 SGDLS and CDR2 YYNGEE. The CDR3 covers 14 residues. CDR3 protein: CASSFGTTPYEQYF. The CDR3 nucleotides read TGTGCCAGCAGCTTTGGGACAACCCCCTACGAGCAGTACTTC.